These T cell receptor beta chains were read from a single sample in a study of identical twins. MiXCR was run by TCRdb on the 5' RACE reads, yielding one entry per CDR3 protein. Of 1.5 million to 2 million distinct CDR3 sequences listed, about 32% are singletons. Sequencing was performed on cord blood. The receptors were gathered from a newborn girl in good health. CDR3s include the opening cysteine and the closing phenylalanine or tryptophan. D genes are given only for firm matches. Not all rows give a size; the values are once, few, many and, for expanded clones, a class.

cdr3_nt | cdr3_aa | j_call | d_call | clone_size | v_call
TGCAGTGCTAGTAGTGGCCTCCGGGCCCAGCATTTT | CSASSGLRAQHF | TRBJ1-5 | . | . | TRBV20-1
TGCAGTGCTAGCCGGACAGGGAGCGAGCAGTACTTC | CSASRTGSEQYF | TRBJ2-7 | TRBD1 | . | TRBV20-1
TGTGCCAGCAGCTTAGTTGGATATAGCAATCAGCCCCAGCATTTT | CASSLVGYSNQPQHF | TRBJ1-5 | . | many | TRBV27
TGTGCCAGCAGCGTGAGGGGGCGCGGTGGGGCCAACGTCCTGACTTTC | CASSVRGRGGANVLTF | TRBJ2-6 | TRBD1 | . | TRBV9
TGTGCCAGCAGTTACGGGAGACTAGCGGGAGCATACAATGTGCAGTTCTTC | CASSYGRLAGAYNVQFF | TRBJ2-1 | TRBD2 | once | TRBV6-2/TRBV6-3
TGTGCCAGCAGCCACCCGGGACAGGGGAATTCACCCCTCCACTTT | CASSHPGQGNSPLHF | TRBJ1-6 | TRBD1 | once | TRBV3-1
TGTGCCATCAGTCCTCCGAGACAGCCCTATGGCTACACCTTC | CAISPPRQPYGYTF | TRBJ1-2 | . | . | TRBV10-3
TGTGCCAGCAGTTTATCCAGGGGGGAGACCCAGTACTTC | CASSLSRGETQYF | TRBJ2-5 | TRBD1 | many | TRBV27
TGCGCCAGCAGCTTGCCTCAGACTAGCGGGAAGTTCAATGAGCAGTACTTC | CASSLPQTSGKFNEQYF | TRBJ2-5 | TRBD2 | . | TRBV5-1
TGTGCCACCAGTGAGGGACTAGCGGGAGGCCTCTACAATGAGCAGTTCTTC | CATSEGLAGGLYNEQFF | TRBJ2-1 | TRBD2 | . | TRBV24-1
TGTGCCAACAGCCAGCGTGGGACAATGGGCATGAACACTGAAGCTTTCTTT | CANSQRGTMGMNTEAFF | TRBJ1-1 | . | . | TRBV4-2
TGCAGTGCTAGAGGGGAAAATGAGCAGTTCTTC | CSARGENEQFF | TRBJ2-1 | . | few | TRBV20-1
TGTGCCAGCAGCTTAAGAAGCGGGGGAAATTCCTACGAGCAGTACTTC | CASSLRSGGNSYEQYF | TRBJ2-7 | TRBD2 | few | TRBV7-6
TGTGCCAGCAGTGACCGCAGGTTCAATGGCTACACCTTC | CASSDRRFNGYTF | TRBJ1-2 | . | few | TRBV6-1
TGTGCCAGCAGTTTTAGTGTAGTATCGGGGGCGCTGACCCAGTACTTC | CASSFSVVSGALTQYF | TRBJ2-5 | . | . | TRBV12-3/TRBV12-4
TGTGCCAGCAGCTTAGTAGGATCTAGCACAGATAGGCAGTATTTT | CASSLVGSSTDRQYF | TRBJ2-3 | . | . | TRBV7-2
TGCAGTGCTAGAGATCCGGACTACCCGCAAGAGACCCAGTACTTC | CSARDPDYPQETQYF | TRBJ2-5 | . | few | TRBV20-1
TGTGCCACCAGTGATAATAGGTACGGGGCCAACGTCCTGACTTTC | CATSDNRYGANVLTF | TRBJ2-6 | . | . | TRBV24-1
TGTGCCAGCAGCCCACTAGCGGGGGGCCACTACGAGCAGTACTTC | CASSPLAGGHYEQYF | TRBJ2-7 | TRBD2 | . | TRBV7-9
TGTGCCAGCAGCCCACGGACTAGCGGGAGTCGGGAGCAGTACTTC | CASSPRTSGSREQYF | TRBJ2-5 | TRBD2 | few | TRBV7-2
TGTGCCACCAGTGGGACGGACTCCTACGAGCAGTACTTC | CATSGTDSYEQYF | TRBJ2-7 | . | many | TRBV24-1
TGTGCCAGCACGGACAGGGCGTACAATGAGCAGTACTTC | CASTDRAYNEQYF | TRBJ2-7 | TRBD1 | . | TRBV28
TGTGCCAGCAGCGTAGTCCGGACTAGCGGGGGGTTCTACAATGAGCAGTTCTTC | CASSVVRTSGGFYNEQFF | TRBJ2-1 | TRBD2 | . | TRBV9
TGCAGTGCTAGTCGGGACAGGAGGGCATACGGCTACACCTTC | CSASRDRRAYGYTF | TRBJ1-2 | TRBD1 | . | TRBV20-1
TGTGCCAGCAGTTTTCACAGGACAAATGAGCAGTTCTTC | CASSFHRTNEQFF | TRBJ2-1 | . | . | TRBV27
TGCAGCGTTCTAGCGGGGGGAGATACGCAGTATTTT | CSVLAGGDTQYF | TRBJ2-3 | TRBD2 | . | TRBV29-1
TGTGCCAGCAGCTTAGCCCGACTAGCGGGATACGAGCAGTTCTTC | CASSLARLAGYEQFF | TRBJ2-1 | TRBD2 | few | TRBV11-2
TGTGCCAGCAGTTTTCACTACAGGAGCTCCTATAATTCACCCCTCCACTTT | CASSFHYRSSYNSPLHF | TRBJ1-6 | . | . | TRBV28
TGTGCCAGCTCACTCGGGGGGAGCGGGAGCGATACGCAGTATTTT | CASSLGGSGSDTQYF | TRBJ2-3 | TRBD2 | . | TRBV6-6
TGTGCCACCAGCAGACCCGGGACCAGCATAAACAATGAGCAGTTCTTC | CATSRPGTSINNEQFF | TRBJ2-1 | . | . | TRBV15
TGTGCCAGCATCGGCGGGAGGGCCCCTGAGCAGTTCTTC | CASIGGRAPEQFF | TRBJ2-1 | TRBD2 | . | TRBV12-3/TRBV12-4
TGTGCCAGCAGCTTAAGGGAACTAGCGGGAGGCAATGAGCAGTTCTTC | CASSLRELAGGNEQFF | TRBJ2-1 | TRBD2 | . | TRBV7-9
TGTGCCAGCAGCTTGAGGGGTACGTGGAATCAGCCCCAGCATTTT | CASSLRGTWNQPQHF | TRBJ1-5 | . | . | TRBV5-6
TGTGCCAGCAGCTCTACACATGCCTCCTACAATGAGCAGTTCTTC | CASSSTHASYNEQFF | TRBJ2-1 | . | many | TRBV27
TGTGCCAGCAGCGTTGGGACTAGGCGCAATGAGCAGTTCTTC | CASSVGTRRNEQFF | TRBJ2-1 | TRBD2 | few | TRBV9
TGTGCCAGCAGTTACGGGAAAGTGGCGGGAGGACCCCTCTCCTACAATGAGCAGTTCTTC | CASSYGKVAGGPLSYNEQFF | TRBJ2-1 | TRBD2 | few | TRBV6-5
TGCAGTGCTATGTCCTACAATGAGCAGTTCTTC | CSAMSYNEQFF | TRBJ2-1 | . | . | TRBV20-1
TGCAGCGTTGCCGGGACTAGGGGTAGCTCCTACGAGCAGTACTTC | CSVAGTRGSSYEQYF | TRBJ2-7 | TRBD2 | few | TRBV29-1
TGTGCCATCAGAGGGACAGCCTTCTCTAATTCACCCCTCCACTTT | CAIRGTAFSNSPLHF | TRBJ1-6 | TRBD1 | few | TRBV10-3